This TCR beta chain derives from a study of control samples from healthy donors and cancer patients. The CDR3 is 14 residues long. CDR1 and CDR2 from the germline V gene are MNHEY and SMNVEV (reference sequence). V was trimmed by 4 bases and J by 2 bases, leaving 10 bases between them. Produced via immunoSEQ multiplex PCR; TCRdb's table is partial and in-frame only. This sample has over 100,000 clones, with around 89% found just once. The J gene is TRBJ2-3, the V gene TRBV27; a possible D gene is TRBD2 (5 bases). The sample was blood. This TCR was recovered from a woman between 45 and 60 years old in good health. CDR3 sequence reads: CASSSKLDTDTQYF. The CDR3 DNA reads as TGTGCCAGCAGTTCGAAACTAGACACAGATACGCAGTATTTT.